This TCR beta chain emerged from a study of T cells in Graves' hyperthyroidism and ophthalmopathy. From RNA transcripts, TCR beta CDR3 regions were amplified. HTBI primers were used for first-round RT-PCR of the TCR CDR3. From the multiplex PCR reads, TCRdb called clonotypes with MiXCR, one entry per CDR3 protein. The table lists 500,000 to 750,000 distinct CDR3 sequences, about half of them singletons, with approximately 7.5% in the top ten. Diagnoses were established using clinical symptoms, serum thyroxine and TRAb, thyroid ultrasound and orbital computed tomography. This receptor was obtained from a woman in her late teens or twenties with Graves' hyperthyroidism. Source material: peripheral blood or thyroid tissue (not recorded which).

CDR3 in amino acids: CATSSVEGRETQYF. CDR3 bases: TGTGCCACCAGCAGCGTTGAGGGGAGGGAGACCCAGTACTTC. The chain joins TRBV15 to TRBJ2-5; perhaps TRBD2 as D (6 bases). Germline CDR1 and CDR2: LNHNV and YYDKDF (reference sequence). This CDR3 region has 14 residues. V was cut by 3 bases and J by 5 bases, with 13 bases left in between.